This T cell receptor beta chain is from a study of T-cell reconstitution after alpha-beta-depleted transplantation in children. A remark on this clonotype: The antigen remains unidentified.

Researchers prepared the TCRbeta library using unique molecular identifiers, the study reports. TCRdb independently ran MiXCR on the PCR reads; one entry per CDR3 protein. This sample carries roughly 340,000 distinct CDR3 sequences, about 16% of them seen once, and the ten largest clones take just over 40%. Overall study results and limits: One year post-transplant, T-cell counts and diversity were largely derived from T cells produced anew. There were some patients whose high TCRbeta diversity at day 60 came from surviving recipient T cells and thymic progenitors. Reported findings indicate that, about two months after transplant, alpha-beta T cells came from several hundred expanded clones, which were derived from non-depleted graft cells.

Trimming left V 6 bases short and J 14 bases short, with 17 bases between. This CDR3 has 13 amino acids. CDR1 is MNHEY, CDR2 SVGAGI, per germline. The TCR originated in a male patient between 2 and 10 years old who had a stem cell transplant for acute lymphoblastic leukemia, so the T cells may come from the graft donor. The chain is built from TRBV6-5 and TRBJ1-6, with D hard to call. The input for sequencing was PBMCs, mostly from graft donor cells, taken 360 days after TCRalphabeta/CD19-depleted stem cell transplant. The CDR3 is CASSKGPARTLHF. CDR3 nucleotide sequence: TGTGCCAGCAGCAAAGGGCCCGCAAGGACCCTCCACTTT.